This TCR beta chain is from a study of CD8 T cells in Susac syndrome. Reverse transcription of about 0.45 to 1 ug RNA was carried out with random hexamers. Via MiXCR, TCRdb re-called the immunoSEQ multiplex PCR reads, giving one row per CDR3 protein. The top ten hold about 0.17% of the sample, which has around 170,000 distinct CDR3 sequences, around 95% seen once. This receptor was identified in a human donor with Susac syndrome. The sequenced sample was CD8+ T cells from PBMCs.

The DNA for the CDR3 is TGTGCCAGCAGTTACTCGCCACCCAATAATTCACCCCTCCACTTT. Translated, it gives CASSYSPPNNSPLHF. The gene calls are TRBV6-5 and TRBJ1-6; no clear D. Trimming took 0 bases from V and 5 from J, leaving 8 bases between them. The CDR3 is made up of 15 amino acids. Germline-derived CDR1 and CDR2 are MNHEY and SVGAGI.